This is a list of T cell receptor beta chains from one sample in a study of T cells after yellow fever vaccination. MiXCR was run by TCRdb on the 5' RACE reads, yielding one entry per CDR3 protein. The data contain some 350,000 distinct CDR3 sequences, approximately 4% of them seen just once; the ten biggest clones take up just under 25%. The specimen comprised PBMCs, sampled 5 days after the yellow fever booster vaccination. Receptors originate from a young man who received the YFV17D yellow fever vaccine. Each CDR3 is given with its conserved first and last residue. Fields, in order: D gene, J gene, clone size, V gene, CDR3 DNA, CDR3 protein. A D gene is named only where the DNA matches it firmly. Clone size is not always given. Where it is, it says once, few, many or a class for expanded clones.

NA,TRBJ1-3,few,TRBV5-1,TGCGCCAGCAGCCCCATGACATCGCGCAGTGGCACCATATATTTT,CASSPMTSRSGTIYF
NA,TRBJ2-5,few,TRBV5-1,TGCGCCAGCAGCTCCCCCACGACATTAGGGGCCCAGTACTTC,CASSSPTTLGAQYF
NA,TRBJ1-2,few,TRBV10-3,TGTGCCATCTCGGAAGAAGCTAACTATGGCTACACCTTC,CAISEEANYGYTF
TRBD2,TRBJ2-1,many,TRBV6-5,TGTGCCAGCAGTTTGGGCGGGGGGGCTCCCTACAATGAGCAGTTCTTC,CASSLGGGAPYNEQFF
TRBD1,TRBJ2-2,NA,TRBV27,TGTGCCAGCACCAGACAGGGGGAGTGGTCCGGGGAGCTGTTTTTT,CASTRQGEWSGELFF
NA,TRBJ2-7,many,TRBV20-1,TGCAGTGCTAAAGAGCTAGCCCCCTACGAGCAGTACTTC,CSAKELAPYEQYF
NA,TRBJ2-5,NA,TRBV7-6,TGTGCCAGCAGCTTAAGATTGGGGATAGAGACCCAGTACTTC,CASSLRLGIETQYF
NA,TRBJ2-5,few,TRBV15,TGTGCCACCCAAGTAAAGGAGACCCAGTACTTC,CATQVKETQYF
NA,TRBJ2-1,many,TRBV12-3/TRBV12-4,TGTGCCAGCAGTCTCAATCTAGCGAACAATGAGCAGTTCTTC,CASSLNLANNEQFF
NA,TRBJ2-7,NA,TRBV13,TGTGCCAGCAGCCCGACAAAGAGCTCCTACGAGCAGTACTTC,CASSPTKSSYEQYF
NA,TRBJ2-5,few,TRBV11-3,TGTGCCAGCAGCTTAGGCCTCCAGGGGAAAGAGACCCAGTACTTC,CASSLGLQGKETQYF
NA,TRBJ1-1,NA,TRBV5-1,TGCGCCAGCAGCAGACAGAGGAACACTGAAGCTTTCTTT,CASSRQRNTEAFF
NA,TRBJ1-2,few,TRBV20-1,TGCAGTGCTGAAACAGGGTACTATGGCTACACCTTC,CSAETGYYGYTF
NA,TRBJ1-2,NA,TRBV7-9,TGTGCCAGCAGCTTAGCAACGGCCGAATATGGCTACACCTTC,CASSLATAEYGYTF
NA,TRBJ1-6,many,TRBV14,TGTGCCAGCAGCCAAGCAAGGAGGTCGGGGCTCCTCCACTTT,CASSQARRSGLLHF
NA,TRBJ2-5,NA,TRBV11-2,TGTGCCAGCAGACTAGAGTGGCAAGAGACCCAGTACTTC,CASRLEWQETQYF
TRBD2,TRBJ2-1,NA,TRBV7-3,TGTGCCAGCAGCTTAGCGGGGGGACGTTACAATGAGCAGTTCTTC,CASSLAGGRYNEQFF
NA,TRBJ1-1,few,TRBV18,TGTGCCAGCTGGCGGTACCCGAACACTGAAGCTTTCTTT,CASWRYPNTEAFF
NA,TRBJ2-4,few,TRBV7-2,TGTGCCAGCAGCCTCGGACGTCAAAACATTCAGTACTTC,CASSLGRQNIQYF
NA,TRBJ2-3,few,TRBV2,TGTGCCAGCAGTCTTCGGATGGGACGGGGGCCCGCAGATACGCAGTATTTT,CASSLRMGRGPADTQYF
TRBD2,TRBJ2-3,NA,TRBV7-6,TGTGCCAGCAGCCGAATGGATAGCGGGGGGGCGGGCTCAGATACGCAGTATTTT,CASSRMDSGGAGSDTQYF
NA,TRBJ2-1,NA,TRBV7-2,TGTGCCAGCAGCTTAGCAGGTGGGGGTTTCCTCTACAATGAGCAGTTCTTC,CASSLAGGGFLYNEQFF
NA,TRBJ1-4,few,TRBV9,TGTGCCAGCAGCGAAGGAGTTCTACAGGGTACTGAAAAACTGTTTTTT,CASSEGVLQGTEKLFF
TRBD1,TRBJ2-2,few,TRBV5-1,TGCGCCAGCAGCTTGGTCGACAGGGGGAACACCGGGGAGCTGTTTTTT,CASSLVDRGNTGELFF
NA,TRBJ2-7,few,TRBV30,TGTGCCTGGAGTACCATAAGGACCTTACCCAGGAGCTCCTACGAGCAGTACTTC,CAWSTIRTLPRSSYEQYF
NA,TRBJ1-1,many,TRBV7-9,TGTGCCAGCAGCCTCGCCATGGTCACTGAAGCTTTCTTT,CASSLAMVTEAFF